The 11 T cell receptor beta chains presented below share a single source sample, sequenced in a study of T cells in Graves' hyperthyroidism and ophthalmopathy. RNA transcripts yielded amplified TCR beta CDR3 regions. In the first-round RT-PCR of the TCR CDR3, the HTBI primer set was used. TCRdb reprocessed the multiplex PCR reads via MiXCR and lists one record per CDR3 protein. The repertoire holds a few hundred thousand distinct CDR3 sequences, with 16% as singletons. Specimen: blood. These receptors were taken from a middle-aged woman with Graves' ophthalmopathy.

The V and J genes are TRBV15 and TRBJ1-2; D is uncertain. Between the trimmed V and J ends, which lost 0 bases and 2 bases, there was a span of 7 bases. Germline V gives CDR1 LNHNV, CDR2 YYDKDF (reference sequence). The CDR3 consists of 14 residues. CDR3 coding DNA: TGTGCCACCAGCAGAGAAGGCCGCAACTATGGCTACACCTTC. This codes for CATSREGRNYGYTF.

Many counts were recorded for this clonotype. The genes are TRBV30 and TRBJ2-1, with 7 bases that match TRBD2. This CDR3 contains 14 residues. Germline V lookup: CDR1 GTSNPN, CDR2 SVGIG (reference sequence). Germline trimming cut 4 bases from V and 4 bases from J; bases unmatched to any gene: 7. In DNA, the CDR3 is TGTGCCTGGACGAAGGGCGGGGGATACAATGAGCAGTTCTTC. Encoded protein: CAWTKGGGYNEQFF.

CDR3: CATNRGRDQPQHF. The CDR3 DNA reads as TGCGCCACTAACAGGGGAAGGGATCAGCCCCAGCATTTT. The genes are TRBV10-2 and TRBJ1-5; 7 bases are shared with TRBD1. The CDR3 totals 13 residues. With V trimmed by 10 bases and J by 5 bases, 8 bases remained unmatched. Germline V gives CDR1 WSHSY, CDR2 SAAADI.

CDR3 residues: CSARVSGANEQFF. The CDR3 region has the DNA TGCAGTGCTAGAGTATCGGGGGCCAATGAGCAGTTCTTC. The chain couples TRBV20-1 to TRBJ2-1; D tentatively reads TRBD1 or TRBD2 (6 bases each). The V and J ends lost 1 base and 6 bases respectively, with 10 bases between them. Germline V CDR1 and CDR2: DFQATT, SNEGSKA (reference sequence). This CDR3 contains 13 residues.

CDR3 sequence: CASGRQGTGGYTF. CDR3 in DNA: TGTGCCAGCGGTCGACAGGGGACAGGGGGCTACACCTTC. This rearrangement joins TRBV27 to TRBJ1-2, with 9 bases fitting TRBD1. The CDR3 loop spans 13 amino acids. The trim removed 8 bases at V and 8 bases at J, leaving 9 bases unmatched. Germline V gene lookup returns CDR1 MNHEY and CDR2 SMNVEV (reference sequence).

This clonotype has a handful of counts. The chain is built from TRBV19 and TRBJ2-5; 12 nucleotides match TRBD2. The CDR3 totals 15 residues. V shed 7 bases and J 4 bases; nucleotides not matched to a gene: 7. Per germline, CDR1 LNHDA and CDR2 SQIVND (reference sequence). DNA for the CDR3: TGTGCCAGTACTTCCACGACTAGCGGGAGAGAGACCCAGTACTTC. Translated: CASTSTTSGRETQYF. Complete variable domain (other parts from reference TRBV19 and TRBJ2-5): DGGITQSPKYLFRKEGQNVTLSCEQNLNHDAMYWYRQDPGQGLRLIYYSQIVNDFQKGDIAEGYSVSREKKESFPLTVTSAQKNPTAFYLCASTSTTSGRETQYFGPGTRLLVL.

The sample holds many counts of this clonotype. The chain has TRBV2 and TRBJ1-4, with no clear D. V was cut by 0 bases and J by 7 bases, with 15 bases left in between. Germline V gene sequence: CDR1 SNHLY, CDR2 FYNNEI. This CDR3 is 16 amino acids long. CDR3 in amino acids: CASSEAGRRDGEKLFF. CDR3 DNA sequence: TGTGCCAGCAGTGAAGCTGGCAGGAGGGATGGTGAAAAACTGTTTTTT. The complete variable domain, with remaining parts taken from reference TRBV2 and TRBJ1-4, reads EPEVTQTPSHQVTQMGQEVILRCVPISNHLYFYWYRQILGQKVEFLVSFYNNEISEKSEIFDDQFSVERPDGSNFTLKIRSTKLEDSAMYFCASSEAGRRDGEKLFFGSGTQLSVL.

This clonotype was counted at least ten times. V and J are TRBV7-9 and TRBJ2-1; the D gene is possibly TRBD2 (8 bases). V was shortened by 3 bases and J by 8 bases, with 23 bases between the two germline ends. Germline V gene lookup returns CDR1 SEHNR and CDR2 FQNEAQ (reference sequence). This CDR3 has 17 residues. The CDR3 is CASSFYGQAGAGDEQFF. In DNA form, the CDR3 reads TGTGCCAGCAGCTTCTACGGACAGGCCGGAGCGGGGGATGAGCAGTTCTTC.

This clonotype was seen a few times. The DNA for the CDR3 is TGCAGCGCCCTAGGGACGAGCACAGATACGCAGTATTTT. Translated: CSALGTSTDTQYF. The chain recombines TRBV29-1 with TRBJ2-3; D is perhaps TRBD1 or TRBD2 (5 bases each). V lost 7 bases and J 0 bases, leaving 11 bases between the germline ends. CDR3 length equals 13 residues. Germline CDR1 and CDR2: SQVTM and ANQGSEA.

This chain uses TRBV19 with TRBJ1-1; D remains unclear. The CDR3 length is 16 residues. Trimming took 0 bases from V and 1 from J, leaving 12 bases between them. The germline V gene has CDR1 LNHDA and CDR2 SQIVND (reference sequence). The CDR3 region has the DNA TGTGCCAGTAGTATAGATTTGGGATTGGAGAACACTGAAGCTTTCTTT. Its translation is CASSIDLGLENTEAFF.

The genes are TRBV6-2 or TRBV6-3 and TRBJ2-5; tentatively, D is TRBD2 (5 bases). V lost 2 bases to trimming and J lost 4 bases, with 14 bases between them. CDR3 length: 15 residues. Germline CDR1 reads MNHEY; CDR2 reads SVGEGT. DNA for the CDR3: TGTGCCAGCAGTTACGCGGGTGGGCAGTCAGAGACCCAGTACTTC. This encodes CASSYAGGQSETQYF.